This entry concerns a single TCR beta chain. Its target is unknown. The length of the CDR3 is 15 residues. V gave up 6 bases and J gave up 0 bases, with 11 bases separating them. This sample is drawn from a study of CD8 T cells in ankylosing spondylitis. Each CDR3 protein gets one entry after TCRdb re-called the 5' RACE reads with MiXCR. The sample carries fewer than 400,000 distinct CDR3 sequences, about 20% recorded once. Regarding the study as a whole: One TCR beta motif, made up of under ten highly homologous variants, appeared characteristic of ankylosing spondylitis blood. As reported, disease-linked clones showed significant enrichment in matched ankylosing spondylitis synovial fluid.

The chain employs TRBV12-3 or TRBV12-4 and TRBJ1-4; D not certain. The sample taken for sequencing was blood, either unsorted or a sorted T cell fraction (not recorded which). The TCR originated in a male donor with ankylosing spondylitis. CDR3 region: CASRNQDATNEKLFF. In nucleotides, the CDR3 is TGTGCCAGCAGAAATCAGGATGCAACTAATGAAAAACTGTTTTTT.